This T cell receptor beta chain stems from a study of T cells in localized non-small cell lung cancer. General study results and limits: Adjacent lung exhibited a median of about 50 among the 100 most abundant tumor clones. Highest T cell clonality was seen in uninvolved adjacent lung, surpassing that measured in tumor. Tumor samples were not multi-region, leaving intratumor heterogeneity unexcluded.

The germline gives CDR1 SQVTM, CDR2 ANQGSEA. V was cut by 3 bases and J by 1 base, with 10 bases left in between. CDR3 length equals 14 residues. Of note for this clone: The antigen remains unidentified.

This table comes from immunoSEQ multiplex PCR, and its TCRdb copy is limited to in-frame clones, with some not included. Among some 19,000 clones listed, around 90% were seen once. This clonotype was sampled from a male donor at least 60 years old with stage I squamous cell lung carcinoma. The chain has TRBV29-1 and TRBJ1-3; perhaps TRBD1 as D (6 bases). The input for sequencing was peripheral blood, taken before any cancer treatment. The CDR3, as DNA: TGCAGCGTTGACACAGGGTTGTCTGGAAACACCATATATTTT. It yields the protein CSVDTGLSGNTIYF.